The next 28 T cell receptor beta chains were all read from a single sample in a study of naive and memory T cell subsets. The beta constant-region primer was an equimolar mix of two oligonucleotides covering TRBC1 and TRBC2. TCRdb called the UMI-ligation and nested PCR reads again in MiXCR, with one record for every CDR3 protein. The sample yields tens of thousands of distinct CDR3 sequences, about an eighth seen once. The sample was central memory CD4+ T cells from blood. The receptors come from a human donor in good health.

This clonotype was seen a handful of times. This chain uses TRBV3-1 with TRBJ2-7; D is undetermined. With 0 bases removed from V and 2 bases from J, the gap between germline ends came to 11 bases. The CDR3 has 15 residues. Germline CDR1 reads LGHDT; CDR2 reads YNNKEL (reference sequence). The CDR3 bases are TGTGCCAGCAGCCAAGACGCGGTCCCACCCTACGAGCAGTACTTC. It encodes CASSQDAVPPYEQYF.

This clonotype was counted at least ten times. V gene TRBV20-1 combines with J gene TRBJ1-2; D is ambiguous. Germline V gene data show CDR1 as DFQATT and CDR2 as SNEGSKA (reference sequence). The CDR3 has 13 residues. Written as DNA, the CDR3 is TGCAGCGCTCTGAGGACGGCGAACTATGGCTACACCTTC. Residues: CSALRTANYGYTF.

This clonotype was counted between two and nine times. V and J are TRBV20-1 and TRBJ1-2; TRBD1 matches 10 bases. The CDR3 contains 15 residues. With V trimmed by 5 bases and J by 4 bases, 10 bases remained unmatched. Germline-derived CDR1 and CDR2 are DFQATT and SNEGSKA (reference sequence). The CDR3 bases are TGCAGTGCTCCCCCGGGGACAGGGGTAACCTATGGCTACACCTTC. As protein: CSAPPGTGVTYGYTF.

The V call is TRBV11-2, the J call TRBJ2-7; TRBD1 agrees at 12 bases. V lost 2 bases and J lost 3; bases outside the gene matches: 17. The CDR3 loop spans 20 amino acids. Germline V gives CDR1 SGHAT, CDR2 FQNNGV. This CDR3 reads CASSLLPQGAGTGGVYEQYF. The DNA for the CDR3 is TGTGCCAGCAGCTTACTCCCCCAGGGGGCCGGGACAGGGGGCGTCTACGAGCAGTACTTC.

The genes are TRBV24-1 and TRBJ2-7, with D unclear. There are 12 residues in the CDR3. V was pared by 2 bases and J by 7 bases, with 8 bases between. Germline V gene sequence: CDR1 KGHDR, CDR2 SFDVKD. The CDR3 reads CATSDWVGEQYF. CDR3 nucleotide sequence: TGTGCCACCAGTGATTGGGTAGGGGAGCAGTACTTC.

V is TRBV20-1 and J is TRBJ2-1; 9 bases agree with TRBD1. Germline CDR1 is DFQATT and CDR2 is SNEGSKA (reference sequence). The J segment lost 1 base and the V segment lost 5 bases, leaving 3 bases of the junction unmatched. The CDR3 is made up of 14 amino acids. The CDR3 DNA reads TGCAGTGCTGAGGACAGGGGTTCCTACAATGAGCAGTTCTTC. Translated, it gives CSAEDRGSYNEQFF.

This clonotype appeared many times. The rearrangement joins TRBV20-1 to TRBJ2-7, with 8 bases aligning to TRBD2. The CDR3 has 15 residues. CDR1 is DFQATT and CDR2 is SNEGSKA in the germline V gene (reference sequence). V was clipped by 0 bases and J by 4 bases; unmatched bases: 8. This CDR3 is CSARDRSGSWYEQYF. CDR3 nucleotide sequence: TGCAGTGCTAGAGATCGAAGCGGGAGTTGGTACGAGCAGTACTTC.

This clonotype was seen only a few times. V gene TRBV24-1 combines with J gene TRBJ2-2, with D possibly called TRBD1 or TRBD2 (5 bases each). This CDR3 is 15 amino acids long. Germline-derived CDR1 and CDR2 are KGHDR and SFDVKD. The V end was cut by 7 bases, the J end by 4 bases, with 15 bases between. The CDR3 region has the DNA TGTGCCACCAGCGATCGGGGACCAACCACCGGGGAGCTGTTTTTT. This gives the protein CATSDRGPTTGELFF.

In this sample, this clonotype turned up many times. The CDR3 DNA reads TGTGCCAGCAGCCAAGGGGGCCAAGAGACCCAGTACTTC. Residues: CASSQGGQETQYF. The chain recombines TRBV3-1 with TRBJ2-5, with D hard to call. The length of the CDR3 is 13 residues. The ends were cut back, 1 base at V and 1 base at J, with 4 bases in the middle. From germline, CDR1 is LGHDT and CDR2 YNNKEL (reference sequence).

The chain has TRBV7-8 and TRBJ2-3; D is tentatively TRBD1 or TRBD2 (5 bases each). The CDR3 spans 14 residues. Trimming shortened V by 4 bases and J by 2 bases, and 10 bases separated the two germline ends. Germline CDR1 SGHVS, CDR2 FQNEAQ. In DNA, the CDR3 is TGTGCCAGCAGCTCCCGGGACGACACAGATACGCAGTATTTT. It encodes CASSSRDDTDTQYF.

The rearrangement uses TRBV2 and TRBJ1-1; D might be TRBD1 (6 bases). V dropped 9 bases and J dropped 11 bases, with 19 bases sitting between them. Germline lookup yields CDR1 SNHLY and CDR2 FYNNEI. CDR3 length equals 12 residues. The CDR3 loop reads CASIPQGAVAFF. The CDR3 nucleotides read TGTGCCAGTATTCCACAGGGAGCGGTTGCTTTCTTT.

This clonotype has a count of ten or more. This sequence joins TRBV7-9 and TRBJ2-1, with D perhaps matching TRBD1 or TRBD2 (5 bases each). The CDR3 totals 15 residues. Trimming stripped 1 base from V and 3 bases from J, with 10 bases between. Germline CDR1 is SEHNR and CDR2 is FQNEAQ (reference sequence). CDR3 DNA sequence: TGTGCCAGCAGCTTAGGTCGGGACCTCTACAATGAGCAGTTCTTC. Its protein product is CASSLGRDLYNEQFF.

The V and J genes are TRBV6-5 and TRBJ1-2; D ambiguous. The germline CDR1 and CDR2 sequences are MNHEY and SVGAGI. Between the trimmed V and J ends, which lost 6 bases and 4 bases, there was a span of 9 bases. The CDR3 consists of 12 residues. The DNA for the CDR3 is TGTGCCAGCAGCAACGGTGGCTATGGCTACACCTTC. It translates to CASSNGGYGYTF.

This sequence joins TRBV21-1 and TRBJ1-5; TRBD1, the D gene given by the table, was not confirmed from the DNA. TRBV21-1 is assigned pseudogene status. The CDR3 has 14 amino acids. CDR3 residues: CATTGGRVDQPQHF. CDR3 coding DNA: TGTGCCACCACAGGGGGGAGGGTCGATCAGCCCCAGCATTTT.

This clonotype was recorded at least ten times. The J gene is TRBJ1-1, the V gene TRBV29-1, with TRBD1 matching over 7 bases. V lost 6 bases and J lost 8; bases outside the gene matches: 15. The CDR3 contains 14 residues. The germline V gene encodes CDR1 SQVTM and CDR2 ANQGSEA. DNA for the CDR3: TGCAGCGTCCGGTCCGGGACAGCCAACCCCGAAGCTTTCTTT. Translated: CSVRSGTANPEAFF.

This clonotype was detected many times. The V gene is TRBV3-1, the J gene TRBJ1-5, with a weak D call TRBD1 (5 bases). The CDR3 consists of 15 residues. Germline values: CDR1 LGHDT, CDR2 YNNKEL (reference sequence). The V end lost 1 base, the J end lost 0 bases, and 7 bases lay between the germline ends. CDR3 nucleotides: TGTGCCAGCAGCCAAGGAGACAGTAGCAATCAGCCCCAGCATTTT. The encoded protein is CASSQGDSSNQPQHF.

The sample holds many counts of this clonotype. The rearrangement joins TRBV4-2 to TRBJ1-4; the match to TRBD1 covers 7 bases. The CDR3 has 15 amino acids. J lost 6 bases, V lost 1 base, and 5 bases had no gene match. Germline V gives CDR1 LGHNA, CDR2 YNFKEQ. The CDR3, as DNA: TGTGCCAGCAGCCAAGTACCTGGGACAGATGAAAAACTGTTTTTT. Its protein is CASSQVPGTDEKLFF.

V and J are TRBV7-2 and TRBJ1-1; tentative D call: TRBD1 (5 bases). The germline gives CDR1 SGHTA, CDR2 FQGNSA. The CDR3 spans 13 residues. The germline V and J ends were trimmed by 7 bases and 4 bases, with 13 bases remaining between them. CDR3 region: CASTKTVITEAFF. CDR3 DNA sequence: TGTGCCAGCACCAAGACAGTTATCACTGAAGCTTTCTTT.

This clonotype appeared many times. The CDR3: CASSSSAAGTTQYF. The CDR3 coding sequence is TGTGCCAGCAGCTCCTCGGCCGCCGGGACGACGCAGTATTTT. The chain links TRBV7-7 to TRBJ2-3, with D perhaps assigned TRBD1 or TRBD2 (5 bases each). Trimming cost V 4 bases and J 9 bases, with 17 bases left between them. CDR1 SSHAT and CDR2 FNYEAQ come from the germline V gene (reference sequence). CDR3 length: 14 residues.

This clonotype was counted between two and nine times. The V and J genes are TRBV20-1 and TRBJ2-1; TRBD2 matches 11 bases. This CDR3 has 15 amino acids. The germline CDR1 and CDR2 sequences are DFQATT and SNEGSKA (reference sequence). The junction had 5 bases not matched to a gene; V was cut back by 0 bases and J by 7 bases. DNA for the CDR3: TGCAGTGCTAGAGATCGGCTAGCGGGAGGTAATGAGCAGTTCTTC. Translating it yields CSARDRLAGGNEQFF.

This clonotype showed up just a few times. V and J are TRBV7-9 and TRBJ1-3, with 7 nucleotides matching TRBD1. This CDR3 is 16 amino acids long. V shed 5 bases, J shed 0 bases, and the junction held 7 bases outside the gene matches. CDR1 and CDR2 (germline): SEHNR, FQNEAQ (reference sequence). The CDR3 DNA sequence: TGTGCCAGCAGCGCGGGACAGTTAAACTCTGGAAACACCATATATTTT. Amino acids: CASSAGQLNSGNTIYF.

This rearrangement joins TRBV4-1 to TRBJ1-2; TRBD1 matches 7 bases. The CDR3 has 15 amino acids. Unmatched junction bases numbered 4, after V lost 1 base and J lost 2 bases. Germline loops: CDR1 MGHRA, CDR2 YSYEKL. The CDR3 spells CASSQVDRDNYGYTF. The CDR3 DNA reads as TGCGCCAGCAGCCAAGTTGACAGGGACAACTATGGCTACACCTTC.

CDR3 DNA: TGTGCCAGCAGCTTAGAGTGGAGGAACACCGGGGAGCTGTTTTTT. Its translation: CASSLEWRNTGELFF. The chain combines TRBV7-2 with TRBJ2-2; D unclear. CDR3 length: 15 residues. From germline, CDR1 is SGHTA and CDR2 FQGNSA. Deletions cut 1 base from V and 1 base from J, with 7 bases between.

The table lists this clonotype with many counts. CDR3 sequence reads: CASSLAGRDEQYF. Written as DNA, the CDR3 is TGTGCCAGCAGCTTGGCAGGGCGTGACGAGCAGTACTTC. The chain has TRBV5-4 and TRBJ2-7, with a possible D match to TRBD1 (5 bases). CDR1 SGHNT and CDR2 YYREEE come from the germline V gene (reference sequence). The CDR3 totals 13 residues. Trimming pared 0 bases from V and 5 bases from J, leaving 9 bases between. Filled out from reference TRBV5-4 and TRBJ2-7, the complete variable domain reads ETGVTQSPTHLIKTRGQQVTLRCSSQSGHNTVSWYQQALGQGPQFIFQYYREEENGRGNFPPRFSGLQFPNYSSELNVNALELDDSALYLCASSLAGRDEQYFGPGTRLTVT.

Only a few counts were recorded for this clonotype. CDR3 in DNA: TGTGCCTCGGGACAGGTCTACGAGCAGTACTTC. It yields the protein CASGQVYEQYF. V and J are TRBV28 and TRBJ2-7; TRBD1 agrees at 8 bases. CDR3 length: 11 amino acids. Trimming took 11 bases from V and 3 from J; bases not matched to a gene: 3. Looked up from germline, CDR1 is MDHEN and CDR2 is SYDVKM.

The CDR3 here is CASLAGQGDEQYF. The CDR3 region has the DNA TGTGCCAGTTTGGCCGGACAGGGGGACGAGCAGTACTTC. The V call is TRBV28, the J call TRBJ2-7; 10 bases align to TRBD1. V was pared by 9 bases and J by 5 bases, with 7 bases of the junction left unmatched. From germline, CDR1 is MDHEN and CDR2 SYDVKM. The CDR3 consists of 13 residues.

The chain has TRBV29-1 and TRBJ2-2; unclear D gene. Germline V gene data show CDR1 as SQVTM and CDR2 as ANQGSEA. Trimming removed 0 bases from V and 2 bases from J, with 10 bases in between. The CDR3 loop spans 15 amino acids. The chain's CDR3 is CSVEDLQTNTGELFF. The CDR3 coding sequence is TGCAGCGTTGAAGATCTACAGACTAACACCGGGGAGCTGTTTTTT.

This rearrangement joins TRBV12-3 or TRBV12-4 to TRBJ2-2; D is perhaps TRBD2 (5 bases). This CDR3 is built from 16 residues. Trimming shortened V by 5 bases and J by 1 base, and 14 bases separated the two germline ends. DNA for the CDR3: TGTGCCAGCAGTCGATCCCAGCGGTGGAACACCGGGGAGCTGTTTTTT. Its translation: CASSRSQRWNTGELFF.